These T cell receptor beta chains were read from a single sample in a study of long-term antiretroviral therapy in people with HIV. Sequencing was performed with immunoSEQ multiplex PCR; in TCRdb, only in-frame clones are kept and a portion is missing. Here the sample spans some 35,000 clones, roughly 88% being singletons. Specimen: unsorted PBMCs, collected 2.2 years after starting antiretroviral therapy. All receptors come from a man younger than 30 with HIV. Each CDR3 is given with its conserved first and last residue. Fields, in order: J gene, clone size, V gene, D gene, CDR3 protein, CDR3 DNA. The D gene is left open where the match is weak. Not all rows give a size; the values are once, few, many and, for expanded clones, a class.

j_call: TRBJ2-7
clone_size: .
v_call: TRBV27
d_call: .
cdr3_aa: CASSFRALGGHEQYF
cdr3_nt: TGTGCCAGCAGTTTTCGGGCACTGGGGGGTCACGAGCAGTACTTC

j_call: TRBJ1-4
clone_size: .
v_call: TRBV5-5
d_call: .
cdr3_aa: CASSSDSNEKLFF
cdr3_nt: TGTGCCAGCAGCTCGGACTCCAATGAAAAACTGTTTTTT

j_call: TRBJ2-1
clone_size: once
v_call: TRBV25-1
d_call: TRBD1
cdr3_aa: CASSGTGFGEQFF
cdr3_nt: TGTGCCAGCAGTGGGACAGGGTTTGGTGAGCAGTTCTTC

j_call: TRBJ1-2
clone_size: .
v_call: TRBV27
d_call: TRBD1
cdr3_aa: CASSFGDRVANYGYTF
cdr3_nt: TGTGCCAGCAGTTTTGGCGACAGGGTAGCTAACTATGGCTACACCTTC

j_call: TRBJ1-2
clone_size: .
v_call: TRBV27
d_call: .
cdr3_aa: CASGRDNYGYTF
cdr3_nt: TGTGCCAGCGGCCGGGACAACTATGGCTACACCTTC

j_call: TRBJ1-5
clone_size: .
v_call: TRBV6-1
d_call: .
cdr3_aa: CASSDIQPQHF
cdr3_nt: TGTGCCAGCAGTGATATTCAGCCCCAGCATTTT

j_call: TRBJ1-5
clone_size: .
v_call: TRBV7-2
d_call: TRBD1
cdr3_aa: CASSPPGQEGKPQHF
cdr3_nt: TGTGCCAGCAGCCCCCCGGGACAGGAGGGAAAGCCCCAGCATTTT

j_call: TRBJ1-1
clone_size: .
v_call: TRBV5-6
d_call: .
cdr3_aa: CASSLLVHTEAFF
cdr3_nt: TGTGCCAGCAGCTTGTTGGTCCACACTGAAGCTTTCTTT

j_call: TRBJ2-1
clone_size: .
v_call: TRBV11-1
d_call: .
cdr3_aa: CASSFLSNNEQFF
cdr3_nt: TGTGCCAGCAGCTTTCTTAGCAACAATGAGCAGTTCTTC

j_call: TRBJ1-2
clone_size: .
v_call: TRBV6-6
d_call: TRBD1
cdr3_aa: CASRPGQGNYGYTF
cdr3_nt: TGTGCCAGCAGGCCGGGACAGGGGAACTATGGCTACACCTTC

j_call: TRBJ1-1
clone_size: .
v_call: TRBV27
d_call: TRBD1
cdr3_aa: CASKNLQGAGNAEAFF
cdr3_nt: TGTGCCAGCAAAAACTTACAGGGGGCGGGGAACGCTGAAGCTTTCTTT

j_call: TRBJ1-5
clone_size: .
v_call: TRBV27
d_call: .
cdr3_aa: CASSRGPNQPQHF
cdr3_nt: TGTGCCAGCAGTCGGGGACCCAATCAGCCCCAGCATTTT

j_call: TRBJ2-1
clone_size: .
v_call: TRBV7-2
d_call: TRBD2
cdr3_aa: CASSLGGSGSGPYNEQFF
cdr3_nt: TGTGCCAGCAGCTTAGGTGGTAGCGGGAGTGGCCCCTACAATGAGCAGTTCTTC

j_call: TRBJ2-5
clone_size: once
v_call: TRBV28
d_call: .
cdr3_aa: CASSLGYSAGVQTQYF
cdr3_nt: TGTGCCAGCAGTTTGGGGTACTCGGCTGGCGTGCAGACCCAGTACTTC

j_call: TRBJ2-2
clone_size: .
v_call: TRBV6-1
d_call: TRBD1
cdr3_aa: CASSGGATQGSTGELFF
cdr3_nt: TGTGCCAGCAGTGGGGGAGCAACACAGGGGTCCACCGGGGAGCTGTTTTTT

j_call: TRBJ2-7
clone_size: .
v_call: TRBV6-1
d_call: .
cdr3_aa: CASSERGYEQYF
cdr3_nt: TGTGCCAGCAGTGAAAGGGGCTACGAGCAGTACTTC

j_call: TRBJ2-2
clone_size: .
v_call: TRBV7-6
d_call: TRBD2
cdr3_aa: CASSPFLAGGTGELFF
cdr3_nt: TGTGCCAGCAGCCCCTTTCTAGCGGGGGGTACCGGGGAGCTGTTTTTT

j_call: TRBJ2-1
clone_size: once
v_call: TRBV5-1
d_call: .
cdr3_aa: CASSYTGTSYNEQFF
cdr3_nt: TGCGCCAGCAGCTACACCGGGACTTCCTACAATGAGCAGTTCTTC

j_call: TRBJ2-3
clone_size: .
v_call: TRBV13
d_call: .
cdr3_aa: CASTLGDTQYF
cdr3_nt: TGTGCCAGCACCCTGGGGGATACGCAGTATTTT

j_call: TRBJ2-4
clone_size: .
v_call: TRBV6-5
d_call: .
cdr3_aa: CASSYGGSDIQYF
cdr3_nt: TGTGCCAGCAGTTACGGAGGGTCGGACATTCAGTACTTC

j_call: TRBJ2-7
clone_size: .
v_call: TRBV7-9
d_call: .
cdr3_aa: CAVPTASYEQYF
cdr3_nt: TGTGCCGTCCCGACAGCGAGCTACGAGCAGTACTTC

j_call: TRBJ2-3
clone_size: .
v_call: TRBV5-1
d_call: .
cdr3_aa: CASSLNPDTQYF
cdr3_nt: TGCGCCAGCAGCTTGAATCCAGATACGCAGTATTTT

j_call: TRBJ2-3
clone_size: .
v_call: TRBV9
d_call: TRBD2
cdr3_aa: CASSRGLAFADTQYF
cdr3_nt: TGTGCCAGCAGCAGGGGACTAGCTTTTGCAGATACGCAGTATTTT

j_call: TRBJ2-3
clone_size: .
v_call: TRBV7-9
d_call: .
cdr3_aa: CASSLFVSQDTQYF
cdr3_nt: TGTGCCAGCAGCTTATTCGTAAGTCAGGATACGCAGTATTTT

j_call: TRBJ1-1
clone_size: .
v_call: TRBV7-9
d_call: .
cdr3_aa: CASSPFTTEAFF
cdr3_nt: TGTGCCAGCAGCCCCTTTACCACTGAAGCTTTCTTT

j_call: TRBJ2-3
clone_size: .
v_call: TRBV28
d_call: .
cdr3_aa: CASSLSKIESHDTQYF
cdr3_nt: TGTGCCAGCAGTTTATCGAAAATTGAATCCCACGATACGCAGTATTTT

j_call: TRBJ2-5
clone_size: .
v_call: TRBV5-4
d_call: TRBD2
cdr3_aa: CASSMAGGPPSETQYF
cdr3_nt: TGTGCCAGCAGTATGGCGGGAGGGCCCCCATCGGAGACCCAGTACTTC

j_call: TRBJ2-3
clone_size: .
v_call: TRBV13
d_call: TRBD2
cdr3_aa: CASSPGGLAGDGGDTQYF
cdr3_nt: TGTGCCAGCAGCCCAGGCGGGCTAGCGGGAGATGGTGGAGATACGCAGTATTTT

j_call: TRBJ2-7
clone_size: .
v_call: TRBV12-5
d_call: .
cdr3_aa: CASQEGSNSYEQYF
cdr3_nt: TGTGCTAGCCAAGAAGGCTCCAACTCCTACGAGCAGTACTTC

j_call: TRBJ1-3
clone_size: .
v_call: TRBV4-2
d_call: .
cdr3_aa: CASSHFGGVGDGNTIYF
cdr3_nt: TGTGCCAGCAGCCACTTTGGGGGGGTAGGAGATGGAAACACCATATATTTT

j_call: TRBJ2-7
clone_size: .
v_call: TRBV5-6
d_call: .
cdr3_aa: CASSFGGFHEQYF
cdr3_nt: TGTGCCAGCAGCTTCGGAGGATTCCACGAGCAGTACTTC

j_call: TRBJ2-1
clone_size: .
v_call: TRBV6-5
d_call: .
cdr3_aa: CASSGDGGNEQFF
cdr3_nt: TGTGCCAGCAGTGGGGACGGCGGTAATGAGCAGTTCTTC

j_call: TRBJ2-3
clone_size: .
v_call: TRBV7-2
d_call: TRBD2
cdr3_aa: CASSLKRGGQTQYF
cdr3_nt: TGTGCCAGCAGCCTAAAGCGGGGGGGCCAGACGCAGTATTTT

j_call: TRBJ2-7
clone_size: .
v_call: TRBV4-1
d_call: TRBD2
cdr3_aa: CASSPSGSPYEQYF
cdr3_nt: TGCGCCAGCAGCCCGAGCGGGAGCCCCTACGAGCAGTACTTC

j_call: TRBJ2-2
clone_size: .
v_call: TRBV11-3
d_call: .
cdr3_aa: CASSFGDSANTGELFF
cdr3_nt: TGTGCCAGCAGCTTTGGCGACAGCGCGAACACCGGGGAGCTGTTTTTT

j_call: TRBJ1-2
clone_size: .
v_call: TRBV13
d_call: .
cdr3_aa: CASSPRRPNYGYTF
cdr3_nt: TGTGCCAGCAGCCCCAGGAGACCTAACTATGGCTACACCTTC

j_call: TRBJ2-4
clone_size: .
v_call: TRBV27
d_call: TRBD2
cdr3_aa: CASSLFHPGLAGALAKNIQYF
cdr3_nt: TGTGCCAGCAGTTTATTTCACCCGGGACTAGCGGGAGCTTTAGCCAAAAACATTCAGTACTTC

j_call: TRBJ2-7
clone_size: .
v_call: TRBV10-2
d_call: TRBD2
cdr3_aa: CASSEQGGGEQYF
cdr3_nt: TGCGCCAGCAGTGAGCAGGGCGGGGGCGAGCAGTACTTC

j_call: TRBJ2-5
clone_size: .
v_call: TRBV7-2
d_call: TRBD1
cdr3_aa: CASSRQGQETQYF
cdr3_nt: TGTGCCAGCAGCCGACAGGGGCAAGAGACCCAGTACTTC

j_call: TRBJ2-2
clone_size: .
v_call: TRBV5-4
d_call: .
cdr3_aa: CASSRQGSGNTGELFF
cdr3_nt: TGTGCCAGCAGCCGACAGGGTAGCGGGAACACCGGGGAGCTGTTTTTT

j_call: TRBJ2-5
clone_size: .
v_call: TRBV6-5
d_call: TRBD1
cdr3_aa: CASMTGVGETQYF
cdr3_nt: TGTGCCAGCATGACAGGGGTCGGGGAGACCCAGTACTTC

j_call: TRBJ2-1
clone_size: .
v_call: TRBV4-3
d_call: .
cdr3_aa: CASSQGRFAMGEQFF
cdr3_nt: TGCGCCAGCAGCCAAGGACGGTTCGCAATGGGTGAGCAGTTCTTC

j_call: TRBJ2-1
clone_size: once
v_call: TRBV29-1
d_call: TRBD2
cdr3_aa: CSVERASGGNEQFF
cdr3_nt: TGCAGCGTTGAAAGGGCTAGCGGGGGGAATGAGCAGTTCTTC

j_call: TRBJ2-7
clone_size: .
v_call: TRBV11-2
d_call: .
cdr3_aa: CASKVGHSSYEQYF
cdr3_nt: TGTGCCAGCAAGGTGGGGCATAGCTCCTACGAGCAGTACTTC

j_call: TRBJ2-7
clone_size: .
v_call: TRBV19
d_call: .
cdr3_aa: CASSPSGLGNEQYF
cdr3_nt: TGTGCCAGTAGTCCGAGCGGGTTAGGTAACGAGCAGTACTTC